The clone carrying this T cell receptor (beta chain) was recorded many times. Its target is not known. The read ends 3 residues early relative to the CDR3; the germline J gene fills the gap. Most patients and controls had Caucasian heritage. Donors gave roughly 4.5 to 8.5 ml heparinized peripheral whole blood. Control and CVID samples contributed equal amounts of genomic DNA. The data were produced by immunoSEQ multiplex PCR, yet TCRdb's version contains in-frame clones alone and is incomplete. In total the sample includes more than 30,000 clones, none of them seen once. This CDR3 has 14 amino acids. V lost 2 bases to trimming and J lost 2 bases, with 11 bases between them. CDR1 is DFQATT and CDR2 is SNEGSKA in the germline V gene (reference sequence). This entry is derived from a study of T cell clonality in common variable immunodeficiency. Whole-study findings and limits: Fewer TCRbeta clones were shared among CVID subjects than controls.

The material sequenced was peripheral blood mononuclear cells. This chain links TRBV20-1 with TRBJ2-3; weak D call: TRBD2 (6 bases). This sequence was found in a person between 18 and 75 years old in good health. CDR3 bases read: TGCAGTGCTAGACCGTGGGACTCCACAGATACG. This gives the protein CSARPWDSTDT. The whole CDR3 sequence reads CSARPWDSTDTQYF.